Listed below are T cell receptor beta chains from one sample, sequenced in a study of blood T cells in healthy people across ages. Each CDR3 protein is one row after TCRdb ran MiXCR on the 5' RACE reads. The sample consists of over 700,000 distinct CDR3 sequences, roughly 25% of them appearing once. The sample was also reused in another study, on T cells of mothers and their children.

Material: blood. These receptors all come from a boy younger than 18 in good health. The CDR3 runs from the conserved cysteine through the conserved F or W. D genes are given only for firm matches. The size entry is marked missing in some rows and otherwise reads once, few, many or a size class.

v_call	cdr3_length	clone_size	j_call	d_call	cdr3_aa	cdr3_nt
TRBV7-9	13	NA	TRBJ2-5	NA	CASSLGHTEAQYF	TGTGCCAGCAGCTTAGGACACACAGAGGCCCAGTACTTC
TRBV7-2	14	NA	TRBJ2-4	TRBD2	CASSSNPGGEIQYF	TGTGCCAGCAGCTCAAACCCGGGGGGAGAGATTCAGTACTTC
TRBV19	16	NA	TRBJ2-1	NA	CASSIATRGVRYEQFF	TGTGCCAGTAGTATAGCCACCAGGGGGGTAAGATATGAGCAGTTCTTC
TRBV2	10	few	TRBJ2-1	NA	CASARNEQFF	TGTGCCAGTGCCCGCAATGAGCAGTTCTTC
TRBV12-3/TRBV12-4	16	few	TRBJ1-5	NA	CASTLLWGEGNQPQHF	TGTGCCAGCACCCTATTGTGGGGGGAGGGCAATCAGCCCCAGCATTTT
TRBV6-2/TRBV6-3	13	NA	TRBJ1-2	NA	CASSPGTGRPDTF	TGTGCCAGCAGCCCCGGGACGGGCAGGCCCGACACCTTC
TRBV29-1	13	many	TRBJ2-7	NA	CSVGLGSSYEQYF	TGCAGCGTTGGCTTAGGAAGCTCCTACGAGCAGTACTTC
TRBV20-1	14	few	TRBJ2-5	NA	CSALYDRSQETQYF	TGCAGTGCTTTATATGACCGATCCCAAGAGACCCAGTACTTC
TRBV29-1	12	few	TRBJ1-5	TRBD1	CSVQTGREPQHF	TGCAGCGTTCAGACAGGGAGAGAGCCCCAGCATTTT
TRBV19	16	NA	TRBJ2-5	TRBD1	CASSTGQGGLSETQYF	TGTGCCAGTAGTACGGGACAGGGAGGACTTTCAGAGACCCAGTACTTC
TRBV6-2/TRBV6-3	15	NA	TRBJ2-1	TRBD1	CASRYLDRGRGEQFF	TGTGCCAGCAGGTATCTGGACAGGGGGAGGGGAGAGCAGTTCTTC
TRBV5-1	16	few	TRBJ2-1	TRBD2	CASSSTSGIRGNEQFF	TGCGCCAGCAGCTCCACTAGCGGGATACGAGGGAATGAGCAGTTCTTC
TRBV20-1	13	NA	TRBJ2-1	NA	CSASVPPLNEQFF	TGCAGTGCTAGTGTCCCCCCCCTAAATGAGCAGTTCTTC
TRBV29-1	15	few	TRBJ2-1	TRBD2	CSVVLGLAGSDEQFF	TGCAGCGTTGTGTTGGGACTAGCGGGGAGCGATGAGCAGTTCTTC
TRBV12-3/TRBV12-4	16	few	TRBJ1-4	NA	CASSLQTGGVDEKLFF	TGTGCCAGCAGTTTACAAACGGGAGGGGTGGATGAAAAACTGTTTTTT
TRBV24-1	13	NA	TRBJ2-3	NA	CATSDPKSDTQYF	TGTGCCACCAGTGACCCCAAATCAGATACGCAGTATTTT